The sequence of this T cell receptor (beta chain) was determined in a study of blood T cell repertoires in COVID-19. The protocol was immunoSEQ multiplex PCR, while the TCRdb copy is restricted to in-frame clones and leaves out a portion. The sample carries about 63,000 clones, under 90% recorded once. The CDR3 length is 13 residues. With 5 bases removed from V and 4 bases from J, the gap between germline ends came to 11 bases. The V call is TRBV12-3 or TRBV12-4, the J call TRBJ1-1; the D is unclear. Sequenced input: peripheral blood. This clonotype was obtained from a human donor in a cohort sampled during active COVID-19. In nucleotides, the CDR3 is TGTGCCAGCAGTCCTGGTCAGGCCACTGAAGCTTTCTTT. This sequence encodes CASSPGQATEAFF.